This entry concerns a single T cell receptor (beta chain). Its antigen remains unknown. The sample originates from a study of blood T cells in healthy people across ages. Study-wide points: Roughly linear declines in TCR beta diversity per million T cells occurred with age. Higher diversity, along with more naive CD4+ cells, distinguished long-lived donors from aged donors.

Primed by a sample-barcoded 5' primer and a J-beta primer mix, a second PCR proceeded for about 7 to 11 cycles. TCRdb reprocessed the 5' RACE reads via MiXCR and lists one record per CDR3 protein. The sample has approximately 700,000 distinct CDR3 sequences, about a third seen once. Donors ranged from roughly 6 to 95 years old and were healthy Caucasians in Russia. Researchers isolated at least 6 million PBMCs per sample. The source is a woman older than 75 in good health. Sample: blood.

The chain's CDR3 is CSASWLTGTEAFF. The CDR3 region has the DNA TGCAGTGCCAGCTGGCTAACGGGGACTGAAGCTTTCTTT. The rearrangement uses TRBV20-1 and TRBJ1-1; unclear D gene. V lost 6 bases to trimming and J lost 5 bases, with 16 bases between them. The CDR3 sequence is 13 residues long. Germline V lookup: CDR1 DFQATT, CDR2 SNEGSKA (reference sequence).